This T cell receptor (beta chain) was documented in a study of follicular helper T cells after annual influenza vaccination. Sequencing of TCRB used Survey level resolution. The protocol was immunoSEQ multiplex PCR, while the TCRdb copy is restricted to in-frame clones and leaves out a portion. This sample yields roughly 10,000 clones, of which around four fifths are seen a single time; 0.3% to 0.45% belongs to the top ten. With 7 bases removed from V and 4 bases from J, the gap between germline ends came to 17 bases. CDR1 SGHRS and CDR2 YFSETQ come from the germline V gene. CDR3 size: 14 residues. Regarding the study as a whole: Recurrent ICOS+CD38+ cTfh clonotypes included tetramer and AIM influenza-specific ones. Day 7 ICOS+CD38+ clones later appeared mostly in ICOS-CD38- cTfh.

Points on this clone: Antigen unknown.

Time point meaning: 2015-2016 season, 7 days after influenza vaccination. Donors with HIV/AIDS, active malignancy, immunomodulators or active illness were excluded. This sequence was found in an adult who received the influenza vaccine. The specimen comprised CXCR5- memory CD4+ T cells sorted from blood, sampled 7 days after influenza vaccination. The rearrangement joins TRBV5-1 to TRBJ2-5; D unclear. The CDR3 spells CASASRRGGETQYF. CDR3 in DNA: TGCGCCAGCGCATCTAGGAGAGGTGGAGAGACCCAGTACTTC.